This T cell receptor beta chain was profiled in a study of OX40 agonist ivuxolimab in advanced cancers. A few counts support this clone. Its antigen is unknown. The data were produced by immunoSEQ multiplex PCR, yet TCRdb's version contains in-frame clones alone and is incomplete. This table holds roughly 48,000 clones, around 82% found once. CDR3 length: 20 amino acids. Germline CDR1 reads MNHEY; CDR2 reads SMNVEV (reference sequence). V was pared by 5 bases and J by 0 bases, with 11 bases of the junction left unmatched. Study outcomes and limitations: CD8+ T cells averaged more expanded clones than CD4+.

V is TRBV27 and J is TRBJ2-1; 15 positions agree with TRBD2. Sequencing was performed on CD4+ or CD8+ T cells sorted from blood, taken in a trial of the OX40 agonist ivuxolimab. This sequence originates from an adult with an advanced solid tumor such as melanoma, head and neck, liver or kidney cancer. CDR3 protein: CASSKTRTSGRASSYNEQFF. CDR3 nucleotides: TGTGCCAGCAGTAAAACTCGGACTAGCGGGAGGGCTAGCTCCTACAATGAGCAGTTCTTC.